The next 31 T cell receptor beta chains were all read from a single sample in a study of vaccination and CD4 T cells after COVID-19. No antigen is known for these receptors. Specified treatment: approximately nine-day PBMC culture with coronavirus spike peptide pools or control peptides (ViraFEST assay). CD4+ T lymphocytes from the unexposed donor were collected before the COVID-19 pandemic (2011-2018). Sequence data for DNA of cultured CD4+ T cells were generated by the Oncomine TCR Beta short-read assay. From the PCR reads, TCRdb called clonotypes with MiXCR, one entry per CDR3 protein. The sample has 6,500 to 10,000 distinct CDR3 sequences, roughly 52% seen once. Sequences were obtained from CD4+ T cells from blood, cultured in vitro. The receptors here all came from a human donor in good health.

The J gene is TRBJ2-3, the V gene TRBV7-9; no clear D gene. With 5 bases removed from V and 2 bases from J, the gap between germline ends came to 5 bases. The CDR3 has 12 amino acids. Germline V CDR1 and CDR2: SEHNR, FQNEAQ (reference sequence). The CDR3 DNA reads TGTGCCAGCAGCCGACTCACAGATACGCAGTATTTT. Translating it yields CASSRLTDTQYF.

There are a few counts of this clonotype. The V and J genes are TRBV2 and TRBJ1-5; D gene ambiguous. Trimming left V 6 bases short and J 0 bases short, with 12 bases between. CDR3 length: 15 amino acids. The V gene's germline CDR1 is SNHLY and CDR2 FYNNEI. The CDR3 nucleotides read TGTGCCAGCAGGGAGAGGATCTATAGCAATCAGCCCCAGCATTTT. It encodes CASRERIYSNQPQHF.

The chain employs TRBV6-1 and TRBJ2-5; 7 positions match TRBD1. The CDR3 has 12 residues. V gave up 9 bases and J gave up 5 bases; unmatched junction bases: 6. Germline V gives CDR1 MNHNS, CDR2 SASEGT. This CDR3 is CASYRGTETQYF. The CDR3 DNA reads as TGTGCCAGTTACAGGGGTACGGAGACCCAGTACTTC.

This clonotype was recorded a few times. The chain has TRBV29-1 and TRBJ1-2, with 7 positions matching TRBD1. The V and J ends lost 7 bases and 4 bases, in that order; junction bases with no gene match: 15. The V gene's germline CDR1 is SQVTM and CDR2 ANQGSEA. This CDR3 comprises 15 residues. CDR3 sequence: CSGKGTAASPYGYTF. CDR3 nucleotide sequence: TGCAGCGGCAAGGGGACAGCCGCTTCGCCCTATGGCTACACCTTC.

This chain connects TRBV27 to TRBJ2-1; a possible D gene is TRBD2 (6 bases). The CDR3 spans 16 residues. The V and J ends lost 5 bases and 0 bases respectively, with 14 bases between them. CDR1 is MNHEY and CDR2 is SMNVEV in the germline V gene (reference sequence). The CDR3 region is CASSPPRRVSYNEQFF. CDR3 bases: TGTGCCAGCAGTCCCCCGAGGAGGGTCTCCTACAATGAGCAGTTCTTC.

This chain uses TRBV18 with TRBJ1-1; 7 bases agree with TRBD1. Per germline, CDR1 KGHSH and CDR2 LQKENI. The junction had 6 bases not matched to a gene; V was cut back by 5 bases and J by 0 bases. The CDR3 totals 15 residues. The CDR3 reads CASSSATGMNTEAFF. CDR3 DNA: TGTGCCAGCTCATCAGCGACAGGGATGAACACTGAAGCTTTCTTT.

The genes are TRBV7-9 and TRBJ2-3; 9 bases line up with TRBD2. This CDR3 region has 15 residues. Germline CDR1 reads SEHNR; CDR2 reads FQNEAQ (reference sequence). Losses at the gene ends were 2 bases for V and 2 bases for J; bases not matched to a gene: 2. CDR3: CASSLLAGITDTQYF. For the CDR3, the DNA is TGTGCCAGCAGCTTACTAGCGGGGATCACAGATACGCAGTATTTT.

The chain links TRBV6-2 or TRBV6-3 to TRBJ2-3; the match to TRBD1 covers 7 bases. The V gene end was trimmed by 1 base and the J gene end by 4 bases; junction bases not matched to a gene: 5. Germline V gene sequence: CDR1 MNHEY, CDR2 SVGEGT. The CDR3 has 15 amino acids. The CDR3 protein is CASSYFGQAADTQYF. Here the CDR3 DNA reads TGTGCCAGCAGTTACTTTGGACAGGCGGCAGATACGCAGTATTTT.

The chain couples TRBV4-3 to TRBJ1-5; D is unresolved. V was clipped by 0 bases and J by 6 bases, with 9 bases between them. This CDR3 is 14 amino acids long. Germline values: CDR1 LGHNA, CDR2 YSLEER. As DNA, the CDR3 is TGCGCCAGCAGCCAAGATGTAGGGATTCAGCCCCAGCATTTT. This encodes CASSQDVGIQPQHF.

The V and J genes are TRBV6-5 and TRBJ1-2; 8 bases map to TRBD1. The ends lost 2 bases at V and 4 bases at J; junction bases unmatched: 21. Per germline, CDR1 MNHEY and CDR2 SVGAGI. The CDR3 spans 20 residues. CDR3 DNA: TGTGCCAGCAGTTACAACCCCTTTGAAGGACAGGGTCTATATGGCTATGGCTACACCTTC. Its protein product is CASSYNPFEGQGLYGYGYTF.

The chain uses TRBV6-1 and TRBJ1-5, with TRBD1 matching 9 bases. V lost 5 bases to trimming and J lost 7 bases; unmatched junction nucleotides: 6. Germline V gives CDR1 MNHNS, CDR2 SASEGT. The CDR3 runs to 14 residues. This CDR3 is CASSLGQGGQPQHF. CDR3 in DNA: TGTGCCAGCAGTCTGGGACAGGGAGGGCAGCCCCAGCATTTT.

This clonotype was picked up a small number of times. The chain uses TRBV7-2 and TRBJ2-7, with a tentative D call TRBD1 (5 bases). CDR1 is SGHTA and CDR2 is FQGNSA in the germline V gene. The ends were cut back, 2 bases at V and 5 bases at J, with 13 bases in the middle. The CDR3 sequence is 14 residues long. This CDR3 is CASSLWQGGDEQYF. The DNA of the CDR3 is TGTGCCAGCAGCTTATGGCAGGGCGGCGACGAGCAGTACTTC.

This rearrangement joins TRBV15 to TRBJ2-5, with a weak D call TRBD2 (6 bases). Trimming shortened V by 1 base and J by 1 base, and 7 bases separated the two germline ends. This CDR3 comprises 14 residues. Germline loops: CDR1 LNHNV, CDR2 YYDKDF (reference sequence). The CDR3: CATSRGGAQETQYF. The CDR3 nucleotides are TGTGCCACCAGCAGAGGCGGGGCCCAAGAGACCCAGTACTTC.

This clonotype was detected a few times. The chain employs TRBV20-1 and TRBJ1-5; perhaps TRBD1 as D (5 bases). V dropped 1 base and J dropped 5 bases, with 15 bases sitting between them. The germline V gene encodes CDR1 DFQATT and CDR2 SNEGSKA (reference sequence). The length of the CDR3 is 15 residues. The CDR3 here is CSARGVGAMHQPQHF. Here the CDR3 DNA reads TGCAGTGCTAGAGGGGTTGGGGCTATGCATCAGCCCCAGCATTTT.

This clonotype was recorded a few times. The V and J genes are TRBV25-1 and TRBJ2-2, with a tentative D call TRBD1 (6 bases). Trimming took off 4 bases at V and 2 bases at J, with 11 bases between the two ends. Per germline, CDR1 MGHDK and CDR2 SYGVNS. The CDR3 consists of 15 residues. CDR3 coding DNA: TGTGCCAGCAGTGCCACCGGGACAAACACCGGGGAGCTGTTTTTT. Amino acid sequence: CASSATGTNTGELFF.

This sequence joins TRBV7-6 and TRBJ1-3; 7 nucleotides align to TRBD1. V shed 4 bases, J shed 8 bases, and the junction held 11 bases outside the gene matches. The germline V gene has CDR1 SGHVS and CDR2 FNYEAQ. The CDR3 totals 15 residues. CDR3 protein: CASSSTGTAMDTIYF. The CDR3 bases are TGTGCCAGCAGCTCGACCGGGACAGCAATGGACACCATATATTTT.

Comments on this clonotype: One end of the junction varies from germline; a read error may be responsible. The rearrangement links TRBV7-7 to TRBJ2-3, with TRBD1 identical over 9 bases. The CDR3 is 15 amino acids. Germline CDR1 reads SSHAT; CDR2 reads FNYEAQ (reference sequence). This CDR3 reads CASSLGTGRADTQYF. Written as DNA, the CDR3 is TGTGCTAGCAGCCTTGGGACAGGGAGGGCAGATACGCAGTATTTT.

The rearrangement uses TRBV19 and TRBJ1-6; 8 nucleotides line up with TRBD1. Losses at the gene ends were 6 bases for V and 7 bases for J; bases not matched to a gene: 11. Germline V lookup: CDR1 LNHDA, CDR2 SQIVND (reference sequence). This CDR3 comprises 16 residues. The CDR3: CASRTGTGAFNSPLHF. CDR3 coding DNA: TGTGCCAGTAGAACCGGGACAGGAGCCTTCAATTCACCCCTCCACTTT.

The gene calls are TRBV30 and TRBJ2-5, with D tentatively TRBD1 (5 bases). CDR1 and CDR2 (germline): GTSNPN, SVGIG (reference sequence). CDR3 length equals 15 residues. The V and J ends lost 0 bases and 1 base respectively, with 12 bases between them. The CDR3 loop reads CAWSVPTTVQETQYF. The CDR3 nucleotides are TGTGCCTGGAGTGTACCCACGACAGTCCAAGAGACCCAGTACTTC.

This chain connects TRBV7-9 to TRBJ1-5, with 8 bases matching TRBD1. V lost 5 bases to trimming and J lost 4 bases; unmatched junction nucleotides: 10. The CDR3 covers 16 residues. Germline CDR1 SEHNR, CDR2 FQNEAQ (reference sequence). The CDR3 DNA follows: TGTGCCAGCAGCCTCGGACAGGGAGGATTTAATCAGCCCCAGCATTTT. Translation: CASSLGQGGFNQPQHF.

This clonotype was seen just once. The gene calls are TRBV6-1 and TRBJ2-2, with D perhaps TRBD2 (7 bases). The V gene's germline CDR1 is MNHNS and CDR2 SASEGT. The CDR3 sequence is 14 residues long. V was cut by 6 bases and J by 8 bases, with 16 bases left in between. CDR3 sequence reads: CASRKTGTKGELFF. The CDR3 DNA reads as TGTGCCAGCAGGAAAACAGGGACTAAGGGGGAGCTGTTTTTT.

The chain links TRBV5-4 to TRBJ2-5, with D unresolved. Germline CDR1 SGHNT, CDR2 YYREEE (reference sequence). V dropped 0 bases and J dropped 3 bases, with 6 bases sitting between them. The CDR3 has 13 residues. CDR3 residues: CASSLATEETQYF. In DNA, the CDR3 is TGTGCCAGCAGCTTGGCCACAGAAGAGACCCAGTACTTC.

The chain uses TRBV21-1 and TRBJ2-1. TRBV21-1 is deemed a pseudogene. The CDR3 runs 16 residues. The CDR3 protein is CASSKGYSNSYNEQFF. The CDR3 DNA sequence: TGTGCCAGCAGCAAAGGGTACAGCAACTCCTACAATGAGCAGTTCTTC.

V gene TRBV28 combines with J gene TRBJ1-2; TRBD1 matches at 7 bases. With V trimmed by 8 bases and J by 3 bases, 6 bases remained unmatched. Germline CDR1 is MDHEN and CDR2 is SYDVKM. This CDR3 spans 13 amino acids. CDR3 in DNA: TGTGCCAGCCGAACAGGGGTGCACTATGGCTACACCTTC. Protein sequence: CASRTGVHYGYTF.

This clonotype was counted only a few times. The V gene is TRBV7-8, the J gene TRBJ2-2, with a tentative D call TRBD2 (6 bases). Germline CDR1 SGHVS, CDR2 FQNEAQ. V was clipped by 5 bases and J by 5 bases, with 9 bases between them. The CDR3 is made up of 13 amino acids. The chain's CDR3 is CASSPRGTGELFF. The CDR3 DNA sequence: TGTGCCAGCAGCCCCCGGGGGACCGGGGAGCTGTTTTTT.

The chain has TRBV10-3 and TRBJ2-3; D is unresolved. V lost 0 bases to trimming and J lost 3 bases, with 7 bases between them. The CDR3 runs to 14 residues. Germline values: CDR1 ENHRY, CDR2 SYGVKD. CDR3 nucleotides: TGTGCCATCAGTGAGTCTGTCCAAACAGATACGCAGTATTTT. This gives the protein CAISESVQTDTQYF.

This chain links TRBV28 with TRBJ1-2; the D gene is possibly TRBD1 (5 bases). This CDR3 has 17 amino acids. V was clipped by 5 bases and J by 3 bases, with 22 bases between them. Per the germline V gene, CDR1 is MDHEN and CDR2 is SYDVKM. CDR3 sequence reads: CASSPRGSGRMDYGYTF. In DNA, the CDR3 is TGTGCCAGCAGTCCTCGGGGGAGCGGTCGGATGGACTATGGCTACACCTTC.

The chain recombines TRBV12-3 or TRBV12-4 with TRBJ1-1; D is unresolved. CDR3 length: 11 residues. The ends were cut back, 5 bases at V and 6 bases at J, with 7 bases in the middle. CDR3 coding DNA: TGTGCCAGCAGTCCCGGCTCTGAAGCTTTCTTT. Protein: CASSPGSEAFF.

This clonotype was recorded once. This rearrangement joins TRBV19 to TRBJ2-2, with D possibly matching TRBD1 (6 bases). The germline V gene has CDR1 LNHDA and CDR2 SQIVND (reference sequence). CDR3 length equals 16 residues. V dropped 4 bases and J dropped 4 bases, with 16 bases sitting between them. The CDR3, as DNA: TGTGCCAGTAGTAACCTCCCGACAGGTGTCACCGGGGAGCTGTTTTTT. Translated, it gives CASSNLPTGVTGELFF.

The gene calls are TRBV25-1 and TRBJ1-2; tentative D call: TRBD1 (5 bases). Germline CDR1 and CDR2: MGHDK and SYGVNS. This CDR3 is 14 amino acids long. V was trimmed by 1 base and J by 4 bases, leaving 10 bases between them. CDR3 sequence: CASSELSGPYGYTF. CDR3 bases: TGTGCCAGCAGTGAATTGTCGGGACCCTATGGCTACACCTTC.

The V gene is TRBV6-4, the J gene TRBJ1-2, with 7 positions matching TRBD1. The CDR3 has 14 residues. The germline V gene has CDR1 MRHNA and CDR2 SNTAGT. After removal of 2 bases from V and 7 bases from J, the junction contained 7 bases not matched to a gene. CDR3 loop: CASSDQDRFSGYTF. Written as DNA, the CDR3 is TGTGCCAGCAGTGACCAGGACAGGTTTAGTGGCTACACCTTC.